This T cell receptor beta chain derives from a study of blood T cell repertoires in COVID-19. How the authors handled the data: Amplifying reference gene primers gave estimates of nucleated cell counts. The protocol was immunoSEQ multiplex PCR, while the TCRdb copy is restricted to in-frame clones and leaves out a portion. V and J calls plus clone size are reproduced from that table; the DNA served to infer D and trimming. The sample has 75,000 to 95,000 clones; around 80% are singletons. Note on this clone: Since no conserved phenylalanine or tryptophan closes the CDR3, a read error is the likely cause.

The sequence was obtained from a woman in her 40s with active or convalescent COVID-19. The material sequenced was peripheral blood.

The CDR3: CATSDLTGRTGENQPQHL. In DNA form, the CDR3 reads TGTGCCACCAGTGATTTGACAGGCCGGACAGGAGAGAATCAGCCCCAGCATCTT. This rearrangement joins TRBV24-1 to TRBJ1-5, with 7 bases identical to TRBD1. In germline, CDR1 is KGHDR, CDR2 SFDVKD. J lost 4 bases, V lost 0 bases, and 11 bases had no gene match. The CDR3 totals 18 residues.